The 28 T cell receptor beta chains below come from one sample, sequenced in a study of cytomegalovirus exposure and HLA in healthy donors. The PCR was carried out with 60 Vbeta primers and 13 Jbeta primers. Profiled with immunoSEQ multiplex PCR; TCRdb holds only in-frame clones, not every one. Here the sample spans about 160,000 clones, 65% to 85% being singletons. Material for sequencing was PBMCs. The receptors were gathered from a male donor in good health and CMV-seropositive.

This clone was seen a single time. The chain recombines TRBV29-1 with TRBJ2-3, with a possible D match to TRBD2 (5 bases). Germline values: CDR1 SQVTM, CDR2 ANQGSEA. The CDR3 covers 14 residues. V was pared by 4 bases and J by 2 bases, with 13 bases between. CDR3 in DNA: TGCAGCGTTGGCGTAAGCGGAAACACAGATACGCAGTATTTT. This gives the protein CSVGVSGNTDTQYF.

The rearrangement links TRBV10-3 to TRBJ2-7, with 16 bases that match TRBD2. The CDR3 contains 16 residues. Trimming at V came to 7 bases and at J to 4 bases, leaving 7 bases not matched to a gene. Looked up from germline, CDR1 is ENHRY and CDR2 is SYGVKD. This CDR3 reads CAITDGTSGRVYEQYF. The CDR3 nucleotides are TGTGCCATCACCGATGGGACTAGCGGGAGGGTGTACGAGCAGTACTTC.

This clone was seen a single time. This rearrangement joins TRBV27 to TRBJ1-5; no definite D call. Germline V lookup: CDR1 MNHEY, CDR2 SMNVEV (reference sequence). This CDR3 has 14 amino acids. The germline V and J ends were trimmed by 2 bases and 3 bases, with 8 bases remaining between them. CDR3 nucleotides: TGTGCCAGCAGTTTAAACAGCCTCAATCAGCCCCAGCATTTT. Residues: CASSLNSLNQPQHF.

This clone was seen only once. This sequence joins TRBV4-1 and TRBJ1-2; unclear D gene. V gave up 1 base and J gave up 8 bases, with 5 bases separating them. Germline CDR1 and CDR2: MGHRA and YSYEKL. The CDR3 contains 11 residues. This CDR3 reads CASSQGAGYTF. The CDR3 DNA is TGCGCCAGCAGCCAAGGAGCAGGCTACACCTTC.

For the CDR3, the DNA is TGTGCCAGTAGTCCCCGGGAGGGGGCAGGGCAGCCCCAGCATTTT. This codes for CASSPREGAGQPQHF. The chain carries TRBV19 and TRBJ1-5; 7 nucleotides agree with TRBD1. Trimming cost V 5 bases and J 7 bases; bases outside gene matches: 11. The germline gives CDR1 LNHDA, CDR2 SQIVND (reference sequence). There are 15 residues in the CDR3.

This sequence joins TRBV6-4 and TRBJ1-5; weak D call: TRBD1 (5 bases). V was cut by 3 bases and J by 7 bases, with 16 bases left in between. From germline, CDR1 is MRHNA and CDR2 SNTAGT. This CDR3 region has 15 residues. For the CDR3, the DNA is TGTGCCAGCAGTGAGCCAACAGGCCTGGGGCAGCCCCAGCATTTT. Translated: CASSEPTGLGQPQHF.

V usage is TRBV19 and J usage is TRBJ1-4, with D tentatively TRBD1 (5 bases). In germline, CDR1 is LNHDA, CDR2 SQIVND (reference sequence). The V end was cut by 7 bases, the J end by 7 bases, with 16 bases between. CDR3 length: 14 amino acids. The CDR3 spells CASKGAGSVEKLFF. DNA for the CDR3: TGTGCCAGTAAGGGCGCAGGGTCGGTTGAAAAACTGTTTTTT.

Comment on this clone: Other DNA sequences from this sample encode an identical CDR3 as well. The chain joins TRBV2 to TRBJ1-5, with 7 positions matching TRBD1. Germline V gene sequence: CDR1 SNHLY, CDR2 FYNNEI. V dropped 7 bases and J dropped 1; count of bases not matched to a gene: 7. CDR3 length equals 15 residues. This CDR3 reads CASMKAGGSNQPQHF. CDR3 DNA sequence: TGTGCCAGCATGAAGGCAGGGGGAAGCAATCAGCCCCAGCATTTT.

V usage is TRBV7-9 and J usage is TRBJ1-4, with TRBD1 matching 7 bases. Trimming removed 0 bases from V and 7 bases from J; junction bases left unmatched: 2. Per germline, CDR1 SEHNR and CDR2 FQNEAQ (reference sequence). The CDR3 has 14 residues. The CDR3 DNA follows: TGTGCCAGCAGCTTAGCGACAGGGAGTGAAAAACTGTTTTTT. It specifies CASSLATGSEKLFF.

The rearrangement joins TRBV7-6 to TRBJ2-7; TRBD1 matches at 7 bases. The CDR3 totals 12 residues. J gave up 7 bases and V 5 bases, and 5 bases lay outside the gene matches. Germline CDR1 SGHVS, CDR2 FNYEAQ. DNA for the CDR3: TGTGCCAGCAGCACACAGGGGTTGGAGCAGTACTTC. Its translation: CASSTQGLEQYF.

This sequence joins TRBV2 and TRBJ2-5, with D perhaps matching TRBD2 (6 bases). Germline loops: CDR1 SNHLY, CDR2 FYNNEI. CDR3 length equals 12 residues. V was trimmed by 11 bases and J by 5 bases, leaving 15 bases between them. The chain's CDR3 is CAGSGGTETQYF. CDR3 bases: TGTGCCGGGTCCGGGGGAACCGAGACCCAGTACTTC.

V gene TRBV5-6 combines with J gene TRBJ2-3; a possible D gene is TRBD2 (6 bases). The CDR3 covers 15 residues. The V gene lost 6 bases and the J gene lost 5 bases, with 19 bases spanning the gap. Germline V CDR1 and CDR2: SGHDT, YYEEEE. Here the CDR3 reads CASNPTRGVGDTQYF. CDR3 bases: TGTGCCAGCAACCCGACTAGAGGGGTGGGAGATACGCAGTATTTT.

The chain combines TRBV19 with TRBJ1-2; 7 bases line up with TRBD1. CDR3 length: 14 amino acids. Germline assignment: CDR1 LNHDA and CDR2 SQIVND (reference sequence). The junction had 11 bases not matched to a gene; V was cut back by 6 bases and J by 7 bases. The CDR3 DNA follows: TGTGCCAGTAGGAACCCGGGACAGTGGGTTGGCTACACCTTC. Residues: CASRNPGQWVGYTF.

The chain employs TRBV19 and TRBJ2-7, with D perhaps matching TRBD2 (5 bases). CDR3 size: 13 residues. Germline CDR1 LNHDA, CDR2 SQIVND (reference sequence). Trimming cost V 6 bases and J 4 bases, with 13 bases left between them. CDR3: CASRGSTRYEQYF. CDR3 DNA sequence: TGTGCCAGTAGGGGGAGTACCCGATACGAGCAGTACTTC. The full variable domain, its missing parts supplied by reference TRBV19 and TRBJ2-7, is DGGITQSPKYLFRKEGQNVTLSCEQNLNHDAMYWYRQDPGQGLRLIYYSQIVNDFQKGDIAEGYSVSREKKESFPLTVTSAQKNPTAFYLCASRGSTRYEQYFGPGTRLTVT.

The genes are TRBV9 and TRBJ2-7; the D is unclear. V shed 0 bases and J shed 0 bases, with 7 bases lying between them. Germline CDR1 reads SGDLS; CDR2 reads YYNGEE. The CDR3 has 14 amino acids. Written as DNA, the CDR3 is TGTGCCAGCAGCGTAGGTGACTTCTCCTACGAGCAGTACTTC. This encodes CASSVGDFSYEQYF.

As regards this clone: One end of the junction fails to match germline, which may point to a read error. The CDR3 protein is CASSPRTGLRTDTQYF. CDR3 bases: TGTGCTAGCAGCCCCCGGACAGGGCTCAGGACAGATACGCAGTATTTT. This chain uses TRBV7-7 with TRBJ2-3, with 8 bases that match TRBD1. The V gene's germline CDR1 is SSHAT and CDR2 FNYEAQ (reference sequence). CDR3 length: 16 amino acids.

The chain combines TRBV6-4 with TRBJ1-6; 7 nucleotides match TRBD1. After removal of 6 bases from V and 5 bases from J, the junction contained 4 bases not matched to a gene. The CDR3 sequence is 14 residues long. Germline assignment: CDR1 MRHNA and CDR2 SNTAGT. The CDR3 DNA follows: TGTGCCAGCAGCCAGGGACAGAATAATTCACCCCTCCACTTT. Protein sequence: CASSQGQNNSPLHF.

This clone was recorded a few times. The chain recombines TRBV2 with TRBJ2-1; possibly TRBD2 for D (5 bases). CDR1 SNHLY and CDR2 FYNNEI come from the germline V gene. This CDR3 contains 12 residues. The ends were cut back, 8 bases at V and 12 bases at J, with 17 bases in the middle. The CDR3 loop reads CASGYTRPLQFF. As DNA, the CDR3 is TGTGCCAGCGGCTACACTAGACCATTGCAGTTCTTC. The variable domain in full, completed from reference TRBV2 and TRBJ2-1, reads EPEVTQTPSHQVTQMGQEVILRCVPISNHLYFYWYRQILGQKVEFLVSFYNNEISEKSEIFDDQFSVERPDGSNFTLKIRSTKLEDSAMYFCASGYTRPLQFFGPGTRLTVL.

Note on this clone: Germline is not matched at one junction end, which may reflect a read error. In DNA, the CDR3 is TGTTCCAGCAGCAATCTCCAGGACTACGAGCAGTACTTC. The encoded protein is CSSSNLQDYEQYF. This chain joins TRBV7-9 and TRBJ2-7; D call uncertain. This CDR3 spans 13 amino acids. Germline CDR1 reads SEHNR; CDR2 reads FQNEAQ (reference sequence).

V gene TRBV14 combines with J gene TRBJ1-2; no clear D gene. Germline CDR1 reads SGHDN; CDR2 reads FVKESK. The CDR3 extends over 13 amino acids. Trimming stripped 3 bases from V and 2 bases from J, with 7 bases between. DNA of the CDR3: TGTGCCAGCAGCCACTCGCAGAACTATGGCTACACCTTC. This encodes CASSHSQNYGYTF.

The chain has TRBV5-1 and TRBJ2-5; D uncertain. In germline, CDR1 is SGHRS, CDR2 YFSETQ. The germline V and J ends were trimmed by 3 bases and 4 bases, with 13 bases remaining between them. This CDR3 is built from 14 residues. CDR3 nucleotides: TGCGCCAGCAGCTCTACCCTCGGTGGAGAGACCCAGTACTTC. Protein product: CASSSTLGGETQYF.

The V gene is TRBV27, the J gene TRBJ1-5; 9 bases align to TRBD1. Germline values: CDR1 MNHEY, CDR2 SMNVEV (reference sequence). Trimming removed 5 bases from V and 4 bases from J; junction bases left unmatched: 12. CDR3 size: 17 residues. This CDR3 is CASSPIGTGFLNQPQHF. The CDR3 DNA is TGTGCCAGCAGTCCTATCGGGACAGGGTTCCTGAATCAGCCCCAGCATTTT.

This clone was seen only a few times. The CDR3 coding sequence is TGTGCCAGCAGGGGTGGACAAAGCACAGATACGCAGTATTTT. It specifies CASRGGQSTDTQYF. The chain carries TRBV7-9 and TRBJ2-3; D perhaps matches TRBD1 (5 bases). The CDR3 contains 14 residues. CDR1 and CDR2 from the germline V gene are SEHNR and FQNEAQ (reference sequence). The ends were cut back, 6 bases at V and 0 bases at J, with 10 bases in the middle.

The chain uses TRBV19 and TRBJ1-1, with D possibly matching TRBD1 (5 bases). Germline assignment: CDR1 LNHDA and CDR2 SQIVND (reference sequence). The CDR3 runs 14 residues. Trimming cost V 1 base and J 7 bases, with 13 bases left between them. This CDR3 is CASSIAGGLGEAFF. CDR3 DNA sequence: TGTGCCAGTAGTATAGCGGGGGGTTTGGGTGAAGCTTTCTTT.

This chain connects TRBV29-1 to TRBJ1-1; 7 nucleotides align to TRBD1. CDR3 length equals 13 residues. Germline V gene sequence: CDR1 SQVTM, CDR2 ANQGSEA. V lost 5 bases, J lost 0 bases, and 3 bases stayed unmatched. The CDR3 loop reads CSVLGQMNTEAFF. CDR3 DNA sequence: TGCAGCGTTCTGGGACAGATGAACACTGAAGCTTTCTTT.

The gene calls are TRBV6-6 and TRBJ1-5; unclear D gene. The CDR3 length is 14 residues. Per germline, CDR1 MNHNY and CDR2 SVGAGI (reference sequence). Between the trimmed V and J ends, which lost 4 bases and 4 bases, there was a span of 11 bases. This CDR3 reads CASSFNSLNQPQHF. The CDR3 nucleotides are TGTGCCAGCAGTTTCAACAGCTTAAATCAGCCCCAGCATTTT.

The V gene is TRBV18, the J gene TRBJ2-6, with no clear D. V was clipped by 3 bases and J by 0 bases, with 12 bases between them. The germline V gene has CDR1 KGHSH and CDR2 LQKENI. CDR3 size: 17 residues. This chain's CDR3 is CASSPRSPRSGANVLTF. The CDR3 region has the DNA TGTGCCAGCTCACCGCGAAGCCCCCGCTCTGGGGCCAACGTCCTGACTTTC.

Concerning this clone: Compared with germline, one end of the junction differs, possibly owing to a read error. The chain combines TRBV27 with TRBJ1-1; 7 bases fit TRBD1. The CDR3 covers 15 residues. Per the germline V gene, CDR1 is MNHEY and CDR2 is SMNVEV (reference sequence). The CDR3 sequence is CASSLGQLMNTKAFF. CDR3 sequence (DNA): TGTGCCAGCAGTTTGGGACAGCTGATGAACACTAAAGCTTTCTTT.